This TCR beta chain stems from a study of T cells in Graves' hyperthyroidism and ophthalmopathy. With V trimmed by 6 bases and J by 4 bases, 10 bases remained unmatched. The CDR3 length is 16 residues. Newly diagnosed hyperthyroidism patients aged 18 to 65 years had disease lasting under 2 months. The diagnoses drew upon clinical symptoms, serum thyroxine and TRAb, thyroid ultrasound and orbital computed tomography. Regions amplified from RNA transcripts were the TCR beta CDR3 regions. The HTBI primer set served for first-round RT-PCR of the TCR CDR3. One entry per CDR3 protein, called by TCRdb with MiXCR from the multiplex PCR reads. The profile shows around 350,000 distinct CDR3 sequences, more than 15% of them singletons.

This sequence was found in a woman younger than 35 with Graves' hyperthyroidism that later progressed to Graves' ophthalmopathy. The chain combines TRBV12-3 or TRBV12-4 with TRBJ2-1; 9 nucleotides match TRBD2. The source material was blood. The CDR3 DNA reads as TGTGCCAGCAGAACTCCCGGACTAGCGCGTTACAATGAGCAGTTCTTC. Its translation: CASRTPGLARYNEQFF.